This T cell receptor beta chain was sequenced for a study of T cells in Graves' hyperthyroidism and ophthalmopathy. The TCR beta CDR3 regions underwent amplification using RNA transcripts as the source. The study used the HTBI primer set for a first-round RT-PCR of the TCR CDR3. TCRdb analysed the multiplex PCR reads with MiXCR anew, one entry per CDR3 protein. The sample shows around 690,000 distinct CDR3 sequences, 20% to 25% of them seen only once. The CDR3 sequence is 15 residues long. The germline gives CDR1 SEHNR, CDR2 FQNEAQ (reference sequence). Trimming cost V 2 bases and J 0 bases, with 11 bases left between them.

The chain combines TRBV7-9 with TRBJ2-7; tentatively, D is TRBD2 (5 bases). The receptor's source is a man aged 30-40 years with Graves' ophthalmopathy. Sequencing used blood. The CDR3 sequence is CASSLSPSFSYEQYF. The DNA of the CDR3 is TGTGCCAGCAGCTTAAGTCCTAGCTTCTCCTACGAGCAGTACTTC.